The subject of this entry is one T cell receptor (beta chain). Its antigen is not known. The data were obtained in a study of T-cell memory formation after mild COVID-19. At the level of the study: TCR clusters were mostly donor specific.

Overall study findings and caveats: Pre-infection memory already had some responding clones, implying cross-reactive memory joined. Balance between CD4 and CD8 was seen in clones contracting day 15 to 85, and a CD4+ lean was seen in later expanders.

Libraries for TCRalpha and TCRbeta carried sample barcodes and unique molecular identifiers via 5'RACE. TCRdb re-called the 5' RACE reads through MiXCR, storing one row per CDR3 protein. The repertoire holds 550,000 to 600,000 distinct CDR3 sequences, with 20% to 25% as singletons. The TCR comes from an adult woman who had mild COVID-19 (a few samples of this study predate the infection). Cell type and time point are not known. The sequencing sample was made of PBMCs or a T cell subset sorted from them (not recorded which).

The DNA for the CDR3 is TGTGCCAGCACCCGTAGTGGGACACACCAAGAGACCCAGTACTTC. It yields the protein CASTRSGTHQETQYF. This rearrangement joins TRBV9 to TRBJ2-5; D is possibly TRBD1 (6 bases). Trimming removed 6 bases from V and 0 bases from J, with 15 bases in between. This CDR3 is 15 amino acids long. Germline CDR1 is SGDLS and CDR2 is YYNGEE.